These 10 T cell receptor beta chains were sequenced from one sample in a study of molecular identifiers for immune sequencing clone quantification. MiXCR, run by TCRdb on the PCR reads, gives a single entry per CDR3 protein. In the table there are 40,000 to 45,000 distinct CDR3 sequences, approximately 22% of which are singletons. Material for sequencing was naive CD8+ T cells from blood, with Jurkat cell RNA spiked in. Subset here: FACS-sorted CD8+CD4-CCR7+CD45RA+ naive T cells. The source of these receptors is a human donor in good health. Some libraries in this study had Jurkat cell RNA spiked in.

Many counts were recorded for this clonotype. This chain connects TRBV14 to TRBJ2-7; D is unresolved. CDR3 length: 15 amino acids. The germline gives CDR1 SGHDN, CDR2 FVKESK. The ends were cut back, 0 bases at V and 4 bases at J, with 13 bases in the middle. The CDR3 reads CASSQDLTVSYEQYF. The CDR3 nucleotides are TGTGCCAGCAGCCAAGATCTTACGGTTTCGTACGAGCAGTACTTC.

This clonotype was picked up one time. It may be a read error: a sequence one base away is much more abundant. This sequence joins TRBV5-6 and TRBJ1-1; the match to TRBD1 covers 8 bases. The CDR3 runs 15 residues. Per germline, CDR1 SGHDT and CDR2 YYEEEE. J lost 4 bases, V lost 0 bases, and 5 bases had no gene match. Here the CDR3 reads CASSLGRGLFTEAFF. The CDR3 DNA sequence: TGTGCCAGCAGCTTGGGCAGGGGGCTTTTCACTGAAGCTTTCTTT.

In this sample, this clonotype turned up a few times. A much larger clone differs from this one at a single base, so this may be a read error. The chain has TRBV19 and TRBJ1-5, with 7 bases aligning to TRBD1. The CDR3 length is 14 residues. V lost 7 bases and J lost 2; bases outside the gene matches: 5. Germline CDR1 is LNHDA and CDR2 is SQIVND (reference sequence). CDR3 coding DNA: TGTGCCAGTACCTACAGGGGAGGCAATCAGCCCCAGCATTTT. This translates into CASTYRGGNQPQHF.

Comments on this clonotype: A junction end diverges from the germline sequence, so it may reflect a read error. This chain links TRBV18 with TRBJ2-3; 9 bases match TRBD2. This CDR3 has 15 amino acids. Germline V gives CDR1 KGHSH, CDR2 LQKENI. The CDR3 bases are TGTACCAGCTCAGTAGCGGGAGAGCGCACAGATACGCAGTATTTT. It yields the protein CTSSVAGERTDTQYF.

This clonotype was picked up many times. This chain connects TRBV28 to TRBJ2-1; D may be TRBD2 (5 bases). This CDR3 has 12 residues. Germline V CDR1 and CDR2: MDHEN, SYDVKM. V was clipped by 9 bases and J by 4 bases, with 10 bases between them. DNA of the CDR3: TGTGCCAGTTCTCCGGGGTACAATGAGCAGTTCTTC. This codes for CASSPGYNEQFF.

A few counts support this clonotype. A much larger clone sits a single nucleotide away, making a read error possible. The chain couples TRBV9 to TRBJ2-7; the D gene is possibly TRBD1 (5 bases). The CDR3 runs to 14 residues. Germline loops: CDR1 SGDLS, CDR2 YYNGEE. The ends were cut back, 0 bases at V and 7 bases at J, with 14 bases in the middle. The CDR3 loop reads CASSVGGATSEQYF. The CDR3 DNA follows: TGTGCCAGCAGCGTAGGTGGGGCTACGTCTGAGCAGTACTTC.

On this clonotype: No conserved phenylalanine or tryptophan ends this CDR3, so it is likely a read error. V is TRBV11-2 and J is TRBJ2-7; D is unclear. This CDR3 comprises 18 residues. V lost 5 bases and J 4 bases, leaving 27 bases between the germline ends. Germline CDR1 is SGHAT and CDR2 is FQNNGV. CDR3: CASSTTGRPGPGMYEQYL. The CDR3 region has the DNA TGTGCCAGCAGCACGACCGGACGGCCCGGGCCGGGCATGTACGAGCAGTACCTC.

This clonotype came up many times. The chain has TRBV6-2 or TRBV6-3 and TRBJ1-1; D is possibly TRBD1 (5 bases). Per the germline V gene, CDR1 is MNHEY and CDR2 is SVGEGT. V was shortened by 6 bases and J by 6 bases, with 14 bases between the two germline ends. The CDR3 is 13 amino acids. Here the CDR3 reads CASSLSGPSEAFF. The CDR3 nucleotides read TGTGCCAGCAGCCTCTCGGGGCCCTCTGAAGCTTTCTTT.

This clonotype was seen ten or more times. The CDR3 is CACRDGSYEQYF. DNA for the CDR3: TGTGCCTGCCGGGACGGGTCGTACGAGCAGTACTTC. The V call is TRBV28, the J call TRBJ2-7; D may correspond to TRBD1 or TRBD2 (5 bases each). This CDR3 has 12 amino acids. The V gene lost 11 bases and the J gene lost 4 bases, with 15 bases spanning the gap. CDR1 and CDR2 from the germline V gene are MDHEN and SYDVKM. The variable domain in full, completed from reference TRBV28 and TRBJ2-7, reads DVKVTQSSRYLVKRTGEKVFLECVQDMDHENMFWYRQDPGLGLRLIYFSYDVKMKEKGDIPEGYSVSREKKERFSLILESASTNQTSMYLCACRDGSYEQYFGPGTRLTVT.

By share of the sample, this clonotype is medium-sized (0.01 to 0.1%). This chain connects TRBV28 to TRBJ2-7, with D perhaps matching TRBD1 (5 bases). The CDR3 is made up of 12 amino acids. Germline loops: CDR1 MDHEN, CDR2 SYDVKM. The V end was cut by 2 bases, the J end by 6 bases, with 8 bases between. In DNA, the CDR3 is TGTGCCAGCAGTTTAATGGGGCTCGAGCAGTACTTC. Translating it yields CASSLMGLEQYF.